Listed below are T cell receptor beta chains from one sample, sequenced in a study of breast tumors, draining lymph nodes, adjacent tissues. TCRdb reanalysed the multiplex PCR reads using MiXCR and keeps one entry per CDR3 protein. Here the sample spans about 200,000 distinct CDR3 sequences, around 33% being singletons. Sequenced material: axillary lymph node tissue. The receptors shown here come from a female donor with breast cancer. Some clones in this sample may be carry-over from other donors' samples. Each CDR3 is given with its conserved first and last residue. The order of the fields is CDR3 DNA, CDR3 protein, V gene, J gene, D gene, clone size. A D gene is named only where the DNA matches it firmly. Clone size, where shown, is once, few, many, or a class for clones that have expanded.

CDR3 DNA: TGTGCCAGTAGTATAGTAGGAGGAAGGGCGAATTCACCCCTCCACTTT; CDR3 protein: CASSIVGGRANSPLHF; V gene: TRBV19; J gene: TRBJ1-6; D gene: NA; clone size: many
CDR3 DNA: TGTGCCAGCAGCTCGATCGGGACACCCAACTATGGCTACACCTTC; CDR3 protein: CASSSIGTPNYGYTF; V gene: TRBV7-8; J gene: TRBJ1-2; D gene: NA; clone size: many
CDR3 DNA: TGTGCCAGCAGCCCAACGGCAGGCGACCAAGAGACCCAGTACTTC; CDR3 protein: CASSPTAGDQETQYF; V gene: TRBV12-3/TRBV12-4; J gene: TRBJ2-5; D gene: NA; clone size: NA
CDR3 DNA: TGTGCCTGGAGTCCCCGGGGGCAATCTGGGGCCAACGTCCTGACTTTC; CDR3 protein: CAWSPRGQSGANVLTF; V gene: TRBV30; J gene: TRBJ2-6; D gene: NA; clone size: many
CDR3 DNA: TGTGCCAGCAGCAAACCGGGACAGGGACGGTTTAACACAGATACGCAGTATTTT; CDR3 protein: CASSKPGQGRFNTDTQYF; V gene: TRBV28; J gene: TRBJ2-3; D gene: TRBD1; clone size: NA
CDR3 DNA: TGTGCCAGCAGCTTAGTGGTCCAGGCGCTCTACGAGCAGTACTTC; CDR3 protein: CASSLVVQALYEQYF; V gene: TRBV7-8; J gene: TRBJ2-7; D gene: NA; clone size: many
CDR3 DNA: TGTGCCAGCAGCCAAGTAGCCGGGAGGAACACCGGGGAGCTGTTTTTT; CDR3 protein: CASSQVAGRNTGELFF; V gene: TRBV3-1; J gene: TRBJ2-2; D gene: NA; clone size: NA
CDR3 DNA: TGTGCCACCAGCAGAGAAGGCCTGGGGTTGAGAGGCTACACCTTC; CDR3 protein: CATSREGLGLRGYTF; V gene: TRBV15; J gene: TRBJ1-2; D gene: NA; clone size: NA
CDR3 DNA: TGTGCCAGCAGCTTAACTAGCGCTAGCACAGATACGCAGTATTTT; CDR3 protein: CASSLTSASTDTQYF; V gene: TRBV7-2; J gene: TRBJ2-3; D gene: TRBD2; clone size: many
CDR3 DNA: TGTGCCAGCAGCTTGGCCGGGAGGGGTCCCTACAATGAGCAGTTCTTC; CDR3 protein: CASSLAGRGPYNEQFF; V gene: TRBV5-6; J gene: TRBJ2-1; D gene: TRBD2; clone size: many
CDR3 DNA: TGTGCCAGTAGTATGGCCCCGTCAACCGGGGAGCTGTTTTTT; CDR3 protein: CASSMAPSTGELFF; V gene: TRBV19; J gene: TRBJ2-2; D gene: NA; clone size: many
CDR3 DNA: TGCAGTGCTCCCTCCACCCACGGCGACGTACTGAACACTGAAGCTTTCTTT; CDR3 protein: CSAPSTHGDVLNTEAFF; V gene: TRBV20-1; J gene: TRBJ1-1; D gene: NA; clone size: NA
CDR3 DNA: TGTGCCAGCATGGGGGCGAGATACAATGAGCAGTTCTTC; CDR3 protein: CASMGARYNEQFF; V gene: TRBV2; J gene: TRBJ2-1; D gene: NA; clone size: many
CDR3 DNA: TGCAGTGCTAGAGATTCGGCGGGGGGACACACAGATACGCAGTATTTT; CDR3 protein: CSARDSAGGHTDTQYF; V gene: TRBV20-1; J gene: TRBJ2-3; D gene: TRBD2; clone size: many